This T cell receptor (beta chain) was identified in a study of PD-L1 blockade in urothelial cancer. Time point specified: pretreatment peripheral blood. The repertoire was sequenced with immunoSEQ multiplex PCR; TCRdb's copy has only in-frame clones and lacks some. This table has 70,000 to 75,000 clones, roughly 88% appearing once. V trimming: 6 bases; J trimming: 5 bases; junction bases outside the gene matches: 9. CDR3 length equals 15 residues. Germline V gene lookup returns CDR1 MDHEN and CDR2 SYDVKM. This clone was observed a single time. The specimen was PBMCs, collected around atezolizumab (anti-PD-L1) treatment. The chain recombines TRBV28 with TRBJ2-1; 8 nucleotides match TRBD1. The receptor was derived from a man aged 65 to 85 with urothelial cancer. The chain's CDR3 is CASRALGTGNNEQFF. The CDR3, as DNA: TGTGCCAGCAGGGCTCTGGGGACAGGAAACAATGAGCAGTTCTTC.